The present T cell receptor beta chain was sequenced within a study of blood T cell repertoires in COVID-19. In the original analysis: The assay estimated nucleated cells by amplifying reference gene primers. Generated by immunoSEQ multiplex PCR, the TCRdb table keeps only in-frame clones and is missing some. The DNA was the basis for D and trimming; V, J and clone size are from that table. The profile shows about 190,000 clones, around 91% of them singletons. The V end was cut by 2 bases, the J end by 0 bases, with 11 bases between. The germline V gene has CDR1 MNHEY and CDR2 SMNVEV (reference sequence). The CDR3 contains 16 residues.

This receptor was taken from a man aged 45 to 65 with acute or convalescent COVID-19. The gene calls are TRBV27 and TRBJ1-5; possibly TRBD1 for D (5 bases). Sequenced input: peripheral blood. The CDR3, as DNA: TGTGCCAGCAGTTTAGGGGGAGGCTATAGCAATCAGCCCCAGCATTTT. This translates into CASSLGGGYSNQPQHF.